Each of the 7 T cell receptor beta chains below was sequenced from the same sample in a study of CD8 T cells in Susac syndrome. RNA, at roughly 0.45 to 1 ug, was reverse transcribed with random hexamers. One entry per CDR3 protein results from TCRdb running MiXCR on the immunoSEQ multiplex PCR reads. The sample carries 330,000 or so distinct CDR3 sequences, approximately 91% recorded once. What was sequenced was CD8+ T cells from PBMCs. The receptors shown here come from a human donor with multiple sclerosis.

A word on this clonotype: One junction end disagrees with the germline gene, perhaps due to a read error. V usage is TRBV18 and J usage is TRBJ2-7; tentative D call: TRBD1 (5 bases). The CDR3 totals 12 residues. Germline CDR1 KGHSH, CDR2 LQKENI. CDR3 coding DNA: TGTGCCAGCTCACCTGCAGGGTCCTCGGCGGACTTC. This codes for CASSPAGSSADF.

This clonotype was seen only once. This chain links TRBV6-1 with TRBJ2-2, with 8 nucleotides matching TRBD2. The CDR3 contains 16 residues. The germline CDR1 and CDR2 sequences are MNHNS and SASEGT. With V trimmed by 2 bases and J by 6 bases, 8 bases remained unmatched. The CDR3 coding sequence is TGTGCCAGCAGTGAACGGGGACTAGTTTTCGCCGGGGAGCTGTTTTTT. Its translation is CASSERGLVFAGELFF.

The chain has TRBV5-6 and TRBJ1-5, with D possibly TRBD1 on 6 matching bases. V dropped 0 bases and J dropped 7 bases, with 14 bases sitting between them. The length of the CDR3 is 15 residues. CDR1 is SGHDT, CDR2 YYEEEE, per germline. The CDR3 DNA sequence: TGTGCCAGCAGCTTGGGACAGCCAAGGGGGCAGCCCCAGCATTTT. Its protein product is CASSLGQPRGQPQHF.

The V and J genes are TRBV11-1 and TRBJ2-3, with 15 bases aligning to TRBD2. V lost 2 bases, J lost 8 bases, and 17 bases stayed unmatched. Germline assignment: CDR1 SGHAT and CDR2 FQDESV (reference sequence). The CDR3 is made up of 20 amino acids. DNA for the CDR3: TGTGCCAGCAGCTTACCCCCCGGGGCCGGGACTAGCGGGAGGATAGGTACGCAGTATTTT. Translation gives CASSLPPGAGTSGRIGTQYF.

The V call is TRBV6-4, the J call TRBJ2-1, with unresolved D. The germline CDR1 and CDR2 sequences are MRHNA and SNTAGT. V was pared by 2 bases and J by 8 bases, with 13 bases between. The CDR3 sequence is 14 residues long. This CDR3 is CASSDDPTLDEQFF. The CDR3 region has the DNA TGTGCCAGCAGTGACGACCCGACCTTGGATGAGCAGTTCTTC.

J is TRBJ2-1 and V is TRBV6-5; the D is unclear. The V and J ends lost 10 bases and 8 bases respectively, with 18 bases between them. Germline V CDR1 and CDR2: MNHEY, SVGAGI. The CDR3 sequence is 13 residues long. CDR3 loop: CATLGRVRDEQFF. The CDR3 DNA reads as TGTGCCACCCTCGGACGGGTTAGGGATGAGCAGTTCTTC.

The V gene is TRBV4-1, the J gene TRBJ2-1, with D possibly called TRBD1 or TRBD2 (6 bases each). The ends were cut back, 3 bases at V and 1 base at J, with 10 bases in the middle. The CDR3 loop spans 15 amino acids. Germline values: CDR1 MGHRA, CDR2 YSYEKL. The DNA for the CDR3 is TGCGCCAGCAGCCATCCGGGGGCATCCTACAATGAGCAGTTCTTC. Its translation is CASSHPGASYNEQFF.